A selection of T cell receptor beta chains follows, all from one sample in a study of blood T cell repertoires in COVID-19. The method was immunoSEQ multiplex PCR; TCRdb's version includes in-frame clones alone and lacks a portion of them. The sample has roughly 120,000 clones; more than 70% are singletons. Source material: peripheral blood. The receptors were sampled from a human donor in a cohort sampled during active COVID-19. Each CDR3 is given with its conserved first and last residue. A D gene is named only where the DNA matches it firmly. Clone size, where shown, is once, few, many, or a class for clones that have expanded.

size: .
V: TRBV3-1/TRBV3-2
D: .
J: TRBJ2-3
CDR3: CASSQHTDTQYF
DNA: TGTGCCAGCAGCCAACATACAGATACGCAGTATTTT

size: .
V: TRBV6-1
D: TRBD2
J: TRBJ2-1
CDR3: CASSELGSGSPSSYNEQFF
DNA: TGTGCCAGCAGTGAATTGGGTAGCGGGAGCCCCAGCTCCTACAATGAGCAGTTCTTC

size: .
V: TRBV11-2
D: TRBD2
J: TRBJ2-5
CDR3: CASSGGEEKTQYF
DNA: TGTGCCAGCAGCGGGGGGGAGGAGAAGACCCAGTACTTC

size: .
V: TRBV5-4
D: TRBD1
J: TRBJ1-1
CDR3: CASSSWTGGTEAFF
DNA: TGTGCCAGCAGCTCCTGGACAGGGGGGACTGAAGCTTTCTTT

size: .
V: TRBV5-1
D: TRBD2
J: TRBJ2-3
CDR3: CASSFASGSADTQYF
DNA: TGCGCCAGCAGCTTCGCTAGCGGGAGCGCAGATACGCAGTATTTT

size: .
V: TRBV11-2
D: TRBD2
J: TRBJ2-2
CDR3: CASRQREITSGELFF
DNA: TGTGCCAGCCGGCAGCGGGAGATTACGTCCGGGGAGCTGTTTTTT

size: once
V: TRBV13
D: .
J: TRBJ2-3
CDR3: CASSPGWRSTDTQYF
DNA: TGTGCCAGCAGCCCGGGGTGGCGGAGCACAGATACGCAGTATTTT

size: .
V: TRBV7-9
D: TRBD2
J: TRBJ2-7
CDR3: CASSYPPGGDDEQYF
DNA: TGTGCCAGCAGCTACCCTCCGGGGGGGGATGACGAGCAGTACTTC

size: .
V: TRBV6-2/TRBV6-3
D: .
J: TRBJ1-2
CDR3: CASSYSGFGYTF
DNA: TGTGCCAGCAGTTACTCCGGGTTTGGCTACACCTTC

size: once
V: TRBV5-4
D: TRBD2
J: TRBJ2-1
CDR3: CASSSALAGVMYNEQFF
DNA: TGTGCCAGCAGCTCTGCCCTAGCGGGAGTTATGTACAATGAGCAGTTCTTC

size: once
V: TRBV6-6
D: TRBD1
J: TRBJ1-5
CDR3: CASSRDSSNQPQHF
DNA: TGTGCCAGCAGTCGGGACAGTAGCAATCAGCCCCAGCATTTT

size: .
V: TRBV19
D: .
J: TRBJ1-2
CDR3: CASSIAGYYGYTF
DNA: TGTGCCAGTAGTATAGCAGGTTACTATGGCTACACCTTC

size: once
V: TRBV5-5
D: .
J: TRBJ1-6
CDR3: CASSLVLRGNNSPLHF
DNA: TGTGCCAGCAGCTTGGTGCTTCGGGGTAATAATTCACCCCTCCACTTT

size: .
V: TRBV2
D: TRBD1
J: TRBJ2-4
CDR3: CASSAAGTGNIQYF
DNA: TGTGCCAGCAGTGCTGCCGGGACAGGGAACATTCAGTACTTC

size: once
V: TRBV19
D: .
J: TRBJ1-1
CDR3: CASSSSGQGPNTEAFF
DNA: TGTGCCAGTAGTTCCTCCGGGCAGGGGCCGAACACTGAAGCTTTCTTT

size: .
V: TRBV5-6
D: TRBD2
J: TRBJ2-1
CDR3: CASSVGGGKYYNEQFF
DNA: TGTGCCAGCAGTGTGGGCGGGGGTAAATACTACAATGAGCAGTTCTTC

size: .
V: TRBV10-1
D: .
J: TRBJ2-1
CDR3: CASSPGLTSYNEQFF
DNA: TGCGCCAGCAGCCCTGGACTCACATCCTACAATGAGCAGTTCTTC

size: .
V: TRBV7-2
D: .
J: TRBJ2-2
CDR3: CASSPGTNTGELFF
DNA: TGTGCCAGCAGCCCCGGGACTAACACCGGGGAGCTGTTTTTT

size: .
V: TRBV6-5
D: .
J: TRBJ1-3
CDR3: CASSYSDGQYGNTIYF
DNA: TGTGCCAGCAGTTACTCGGACGGACAGTATGGAAACACCATATATTTT

size: .
V: TRBV25-1
D: .
J: TRBJ2-2
CDR3: CASSVRGHTGELFF
DNA: TGTGCCAGCAGTGTCAGGGGTCACACCGGGGAGCTGTTTTTT

size: few
V: TRBV11-2
D: .
J: TRBJ2-7
CDR3: CASSPQPTGLYEQYF
DNA: TGTGCCAGCAGCCCACAGCCGACAGGACTCTACGAGCAGTACTTC

size: .
V: TRBV7-2
D: TRBD2
J: TRBJ2-7
CDR3: CASRQLAGENEQYF
DNA: TGTGCCAGCAGGCAACTAGCGGGAGAGAACGAGCAGTACTTC

size: .
V: TRBV28
D: .
J: TRBJ1-4
CDR3: CASRGPIGEKLFF
DNA: TGTGCCAGCAGGGGCCCCATTGGTGAAAAACTGTTTTTT

size: .
V: TRBV9
D: TRBD1
J: TRBJ2-5
CDR3: CASSLTGHQETQYF
DNA: TGTGCCAGCAGTCTGACAGGGCACCAAGAGACCCAGTACTTC

size: .
V: TRBV19
D: TRBD2
J: TRBJ2-1
CDR3: CASSILAGVRDNEQFF
DNA: TGTGCCAGTAGTATTTTAGCGGGAGTGAGGGACAATGAGCAGTTCTTC

size: few
V: TRBV29-1
D: TRBD1
J: TRBJ2-2
CDR3: CSTLTGESGELFF
DNA: TGCAGCACCCTAACAGGGGAGAGCGGGGAGCTGTTTTTT

size: once
V: TRBV19
D: TRBD2
J: TRBJ2-1
CDR3: CASSAGTSWALGNEQFF
DNA: TGTGCCAGTAGTGCCGGGACTAGTTGGGCGTTAGGCAATGAGCAGTTCTTC

size: .
V: TRBV5-1
D: .
J: TRBJ1-1
CDR3: CASSPSRVNTEAFF
DNA: TGCGCCAGCAGCCCCAGCAGGGTGAACACTGAAGCTTTCTTT

size: .
V: TRBV5-4
D: TRBD1
J: TRBJ2-5
CDR3: CASSLRQGAGETQYF
DNA: TGTGCCAGCAGCTTGCGGCAGGGGGCGGGAGAGACCCAGTACTTC

size: .
V: TRBV19
D: TRBD1
J: TRBJ1-2
CDR3: CASGERTGASWGYTF
DNA: TGTGCCAGTGGTGAGCGGACAGGGGCTTCCTGGGGCTACACCTTC

size: .
V: TRBV7-6
D: TRBD2
J: TRBJ2-3
CDR3: CASSLEVLAGADTQYF
DNA: TGTGCCAGCAGCTTAGAAGTGCTAGCGGGGGCCGATACGCAGTATTTT

size: .
V: TRBV5-1
D: TRBD1
J: TRBJ2-1
CDR3: CASSLTGDSYNEQFF
DNA: TGCGCCAGCAGCTTAACAGGGGACTCCTACAATGAGCAGTTCTTC

size: .
V: TRBV18
D: .
J: TRBJ1-2
CDR3: CASSPTDYGYTF
DNA: TGTGCCAGCTCACCAACAGACTATGGCTACACCTTC

size: .
V: TRBV7-9
D: .
J: TRBJ2-3
CDR3: CASALASVTDTQYF
DNA: TGTGCCAGCGCCCTGGCATCCGTAACAGATACGCAGTATTTT

size: .
V: TRBV28
D: TRBD1
J: TRBJ2-3
CDR3: CASRSQGADTQYF
DNA: TGTGCCAGCAGGTCGCAGGGGGCAGATACGCAGTATTTT

size: few
V: TRBV2
D: .
J: TRBJ2-7
CDR3: CASSASGRVNEQYF
DNA: TGTGCCAGCAGTGCCAGCGGGCGAGTTAACGAGCAGTACTTC